This passage covers 20 T cell receptor beta chains from one sample sequenced in a study of cytomegalovirus exposure and HLA in healthy donors. In the PCR, 60 Vbeta and 13 Jbeta primers were used. Profiling relied on immunoSEQ multiplex PCR, and the TCRdb table lists in-frame clones only, not all of them. The sample yields 250,000 to 350,000 clones, 80% to 90% seen once. Sequencing was performed on PBMCs. All receptors derive from a man aged 40-50 years in good health and CMV-seropositive.

The V call is TRBV7-2, the J call TRBJ2-7; 13 positions match TRBD2. Germline loops: CDR1 SGHTA, CDR2 FQGNSA. The CDR3 runs 17 residues. J lost 2 bases, V lost 1 base, and 5 bases had no gene match. The CDR3 region has the DNA TGTGCCAGCAGCTTAGGGACTAGCGGGAGACCCCCCTACGAGCAGTACTTC. This gives the protein CASSLGTSGRPPYEQYF.

V is TRBV6-6 and J is TRBJ2-7; 9 nucleotides align to TRBD1. The CDR3 length is 15 residues. CDR1 is MNHNY and CDR2 is SVGAGI in the germline V gene (reference sequence). V was clipped by 5 bases and J by 2 bases; unmatched bases: 7. In DNA form, the CDR3 reads TGTGCCAGCAGTCCCGTTGGACAGGGGACCTACGAGCAGTACTTC. It codes for CASSPVGQGTYEQYF.

The gene calls are TRBV2 and TRBJ2-5; D is perhaps TRBD2 (5 bases). Germline CDR1 and CDR2: SNHLY and FYNNEI. Trimming removed 10 bases from V and 5 bases from J, with 17 bases in between. The CDR3 length is 13 residues. Here the CDR3 DNA reads TGTGCCATCCGGCGGGTGCCGGGGGAGACCCAGTACTTC. It translates to CAIRRVPGETQYF.

The rearrangement uses TRBV19 and TRBJ2-3; 10 bases map to TRBD2. The CDR3 length is 15 residues. The germline CDR1 and CDR2 sequences are LNHDA and SQIVND (reference sequence). V trimming: 6 bases; J trimming: 5 bases; junction bases outside the gene matches: 8. CDR3 nucleotide sequence: TGTGCCAGTAGGATTAGCGGGAGGAGGGGAGATACGCAGTATTTT. Translating gives CASRISGRRGDTQYF.

This rearrangement joins TRBV18 to TRBJ2-7; tentatively, D is TRBD1 (6 bases). V dropped 1 base and J dropped 7 bases, with 14 bases sitting between them. Looked up from germline, CDR1 is KGHSH and CDR2 is LQKENI. This CDR3 spans 14 amino acids. The CDR3 here is CASSPQAGDWEQYF. The CDR3 DNA reads TGTGCCAGCTCACCACAGGCAGGGGATTGGGAGCAGTACTTC.

The chain combines TRBV6-4 with TRBJ2-1, with 7 bases aligning to TRBD2. The junction had 3 bases not matched to a gene; V was cut back by 6 bases and J by 4 bases. CDR3 size: 13 residues. The V gene's germline CDR1 is MRHNA and CDR2 SNTAGT. The CDR3 coding sequence is TGTGCCAGCAGAGCGGGAAGGTACAATGAGCAGTTCTTC. This gives the protein CASRAGRYNEQFF.

The V and J genes are TRBV19 and TRBJ2-1, with D maybe TRBD2 (6 bases). Looked up from germline, CDR1 is LNHDA and CDR2 is SQIVND (reference sequence). V lost 3 bases, J lost 5 bases, and 8 bases lay in between. The CDR3 is 13 amino acids. The DNA for the CDR3 is TGTGCCAGTAGTATGGGACTGCACAATGAGCAGTTCTTC. It is translated as CASSMGLHNEQFF.

This clone was counted only a few times. V gene TRBV7-9 combines with J gene TRBJ2-1, with D perhaps TRBD1 (6 bases). V lost 1 base, J lost 5 bases, and 12 bases lay in between. Per germline, CDR1 SEHNR and CDR2 FQNEAQ (reference sequence). CDR3 size: 15 residues. CDR3 sequence: CASSLGDRYDNEQFF. The CDR3 DNA follows: TGTGCCAGCAGCTTAGGAGACAGGTATGACAATGAGCAGTTCTTC.

The chain carries TRBV6-5 and TRBJ2-7; D gene uncertain. The CDR3 spans 13 residues. The V end was cut by 0 bases, the J end by 3 bases, with 6 bases between. Germline CDR1 and CDR2: MNHEY and SVGAGI. The DNA for the CDR3 is TGTGCCAGCAGTTACTCTGCGAACTACGAGCAGTACTTC. This encodes CASSYSANYEQYF.

The chain employs TRBV20-1 and TRBJ2-3; D is unresolved. The V gene's germline CDR1 is DFQATT and CDR2 SNEGSKA (reference sequence). This CDR3 has 11 amino acids. V lost 4 bases, J lost 4 bases, and 6 bases lay in between. Written as DNA, the CDR3 is TGCAGTGCTAAGTTAGCAGATACGCAGTATTTT. Amino acids: CSAKLADTQYF.

The rearrangement joins TRBV6-4 to TRBJ2-1; 8 bases fit TRBD1. CDR1 is MRHNA and CDR2 is SNTAGT in the germline V gene. This CDR3 comprises 15 residues. V was clipped by 6 bases and J by 0 bases; unmatched bases: 4. Here the CDR3 DNA reads TGTGCCAGCAGCAAGACAGGGGTCTCCTACAATGAGCAGTTCTTC. It specifies CASSKTGVSYNEQFF.

The rearrangement links TRBV7-3 to TRBJ1-4, with TRBD1 identical over 7 bases. The V segment lost 5 bases and the J segment 3 bases; nucleotides outside the gene matches: 6. This CDR3 region has 15 residues. CDR1 is SGHTA, CDR2 FQGTGA, per germline. The CDR3 reads CASSQTGVANEKLFF. DNA for the CDR3: TGTGCCAGCAGCCAAACAGGGGTGGCTAATGAAAAACTGTTTTTT.

The CDR3 here is CASSLEQGSLGNTIYF. DNA for the CDR3: TGTGCCAGCAGCTTAGAACAGGGTTCCCTAGGAAACACCATATATTTT. The chain links TRBV7-2 to TRBJ1-3, with D maybe TRBD1 (6 bases). Germline loops: CDR1 SGHTA, CDR2 FQGNSA. The CDR3 is 16 amino acids. Trimming removed 1 base at V and 4 bases at J, with 14 bases between.

The V call is TRBV7-8, the J call TRBJ1-5; 7 nucleotides line up with TRBD1. Trimming cost V 2 bases and J 7 bases; bases outside gene matches: 8. CDR1 is SGHVS and CDR2 is FQNEAQ in the germline V gene. The CDR3 totals 15 residues. The CDR3 coding sequence is TGTGCCAGCAGCTTACGTCGACAGGGAGGACAGCCCCAGCATTTT. Translation gives CASSLRRQGGQPQHF. The complete variable domain, with remaining parts taken from reference TRBV7-8 and TRBJ1-5, reads GAGVSQSPRYKVAKRGQDVALRCDPISGHVSLFWYQQALGQGPEFLTYFQNEAQLDKSGLPSDRFFAERPEGSVSTLKIQRTQQEDSAVYLCASSLRRQGGQPQHFGDGTRLSIL.

This chain joins TRBV27 and TRBJ2-7, with 7 bases matching TRBD1. The germline CDR1 and CDR2 sequences are MNHEY and SMNVEV (reference sequence). With 7 bases clipped from V and 5 bases from J, the junction kept 5 bases outside the gene matches. The CDR3 is 12 residues long. Here the CDR3 DNA reads TGTGCCAGCACGACAGGGTCCAACGAGCAGTACTTC. Encoded protein: CASTTGSNEQYF.

The CDR3 loop is CASGRSGGGNTGELFF. CDR3 DNA: TGTGCCAGCGGACGGAGCGGGGGGGGGAACACCGGGGAGCTGTTTTTT. The V and J genes are TRBV27 and TRBJ2-2; 10 bases match TRBD2. Germline V lookup: CDR1 MNHEY, CDR2 SMNVEV (reference sequence). This CDR3 region has 16 residues. The trim removed 8 bases at V and 1 base at J, leaving 7 bases unmatched.

This rearrangement joins TRBV18 to TRBJ2-7; 10 bases align to TRBD2. V shed 4 bases and J 2 bases; nucleotides not matched to a gene: 2. CDR1 and CDR2 from the germline V gene are KGHSH and LQKENI. CDR3 length equals 14 residues. The CDR3 loop is CASSLAGGTYEQYF. CDR3 nucleotide sequence: TGTGCCAGCTCACTAGCGGGAGGAACCTACGAGCAGTACTTC.

This clone appeared a single time. The chain carries TRBV29-1 and TRBJ2-4; 7 bases agree with TRBD2. This CDR3 is 17 amino acids long. Germline V gene sequence: CDR1 SQVTM, CDR2 ANQGSEA. The trim removed 6 bases at V and 0 bases at J, leaving 14 bases unmatched. CDR3 coding DNA: TGCAGCGTGTCCGGGGCTAGCGGAGCCCTAGCCAAAAACATTCAGTACTTC. It translates to CSVSGASGALAKNIQYF.

This sequence joins TRBV10-1 and TRBJ2-3; D might be TRBD1 (5 bases). The CDR3 totals 13 residues. Germline values: CDR1 WNHNN, CDR2 SYGVQD (reference sequence). V shed 4 bases and J shed 2 bases, with 7 bases lying between them. CDR3 in DNA: TGCGCCAGCAGTGTGACAGCCACAGATACGCAGTATTTT. Amino acid sequence: CASSVTATDTQYF.

V usage is TRBV11-2 and J usage is TRBJ2-2; 7 nucleotides agree with TRBD1. Losses at the gene ends were 5 bases for V and 4 bases for J; bases not matched to a gene: 16. The CDR3 is 18 amino acids. Germline CDR1 reads SGHAT; CDR2 reads FQNNGV. CDR3 DNA sequence: TGTGCCAGCAGCCCGATGACAGGGCTCCTCCTATCCACCGGGGAGCTGTTTTTT. The encoded protein is CASSPMTGLLLSTGELFF.